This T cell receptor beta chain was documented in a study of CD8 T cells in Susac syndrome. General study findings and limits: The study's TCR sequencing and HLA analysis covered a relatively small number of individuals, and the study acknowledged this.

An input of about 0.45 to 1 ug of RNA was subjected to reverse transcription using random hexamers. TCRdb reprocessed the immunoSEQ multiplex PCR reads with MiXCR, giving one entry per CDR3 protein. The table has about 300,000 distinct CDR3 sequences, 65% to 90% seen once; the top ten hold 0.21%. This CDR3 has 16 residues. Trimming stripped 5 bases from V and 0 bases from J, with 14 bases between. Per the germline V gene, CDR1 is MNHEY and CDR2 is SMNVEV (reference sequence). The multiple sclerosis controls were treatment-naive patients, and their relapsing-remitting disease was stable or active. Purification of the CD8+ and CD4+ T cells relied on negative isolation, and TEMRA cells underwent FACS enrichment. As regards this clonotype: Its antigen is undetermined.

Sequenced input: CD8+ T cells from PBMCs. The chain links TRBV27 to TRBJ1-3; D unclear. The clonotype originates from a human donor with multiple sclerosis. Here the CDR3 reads CASSPLPGPSGNTIYF. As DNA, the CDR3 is TGTGCCAGCAGTCCTCTCCCCGGACCCTCTGGAAACACCATATATTTT.